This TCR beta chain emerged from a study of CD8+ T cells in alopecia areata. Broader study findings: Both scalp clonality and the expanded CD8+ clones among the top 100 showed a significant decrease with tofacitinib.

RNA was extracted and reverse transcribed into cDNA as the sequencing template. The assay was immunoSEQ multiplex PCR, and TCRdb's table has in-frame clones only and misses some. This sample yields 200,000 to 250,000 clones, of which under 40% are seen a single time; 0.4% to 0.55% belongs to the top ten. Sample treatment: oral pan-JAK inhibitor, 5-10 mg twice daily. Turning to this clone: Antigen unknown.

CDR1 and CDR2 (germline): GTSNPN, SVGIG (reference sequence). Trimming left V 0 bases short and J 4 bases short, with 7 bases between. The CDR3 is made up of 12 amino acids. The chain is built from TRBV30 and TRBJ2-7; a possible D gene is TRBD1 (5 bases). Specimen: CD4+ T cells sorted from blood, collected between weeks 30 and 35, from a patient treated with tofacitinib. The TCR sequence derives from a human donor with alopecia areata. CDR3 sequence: CAWSVQEYEQYF. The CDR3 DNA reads TGTGCCTGGAGTGTACAGGAGTACGAGCAGTACTTC.